These T cell receptor beta chains were read from a single sample in a study of cytomegalovirus exposure and HLA in healthy donors. Repertoires were generated with immunoSEQ multiplex PCR, while TCRdb's copy carries only in-frame clones and drops some. This sample has more than 150,000 clones, with around 83% found just once. The specimen was PBMCs. The receptors shown here come from a girl aged 2 to 9 in good health and CMV-seropositive. The conserved cysteine and the conserved F or W are not part of the CDR3 here.

>10|TRBJ1-2|TRBV7-6
ASSSDRGGYT
>14|TRBJ1-5|TRBV18
ASSPGGQGSNQPQH
>12|TRBJ2-7|TRBV5-4
ASSSLLTGIHEY
>14|TRBJ1-5|TRBV19
ASSIEGGRPSQPQH
>11|TRBJ2-5|TRBV6-5
ASTNRGWGEQY
>9|TRBJ2-7|TRBV28
ASSLYREQY
>13|TRBJ1-1|TRBV27
ASSLSQGWGTEAF
>13|TRBJ2-1|TRBV9
ASSVDRAGYNEQF
>13|TRBJ2-3|TRBV30
AWSVPSGGGDTQY
>13|TRBJ2-7|TRBV4-2
ASSQSGLISYEQY
>14|TRBJ2-3|TRBV4-1
ASSHTRDRSTDTQY
>16|TRBJ2-7|TRBV4-1
ASSQDFQGTAFYYEQY
>13|TRBJ1-2|TRBV13
ASSSTRQGWDGYT
>11|TRBJ1-1|TRBV25-1
ASRGGFVTEAF
>12|TRBJ2-1|TRBV11-3
ASSPRTGYNEQF
>13|TRBJ2-7|TRBV7-9
ASSLVGGIGYEQY
>11|TRBJ1-2|TRBV28
ASSSQGAGGYT
>11|TRBJ1-1|TRBV7-9
ASSLGGGTEAF
>13|TRBJ2-1|TRBV5-1
ASSSEGAPPNEQF
>10|TRBJ2-7|TRBV11-3
ASSSDRVEQY
>11|TRBJ1-2|TRBV7-8
ASSGETNYGYT
>15|TRBJ2-1|TRBV4-1
ASSQGIAGGLLNEQF
>9|TRBJ2-5|TRBV20-1
SAKGGETQY
>14|TRBJ2-3|TRBV10-2
ASTAGRRDPSDTQY
>12|TRBJ1-2|TRBV7-9
ASSLDEGIDGYT
>12|TRBJ2-5|TRBV2
ASNQGGDQETQY
>13|TRBJ1-1|TRBV9
ASSVAGRGVTEAF
>13|TRBJ1-1|TRBV5-1
ASSPVAGMNTEAF
>10|TRBJ1-1|TRBV6-6
ASSFGGGEAF
>8|TRBJ1-5|TRBV6-1
ASGGSPQH
>13|TRBJ1-2|TRBV5-1
ASSPDRGWGYGYT
>11|TRBJ2-7|TRBV15
ATSREGDRERY
>12|TRBJ2-1|TRBV6-1
ASSEGGAGLRQF
>16|TRBJ1-2|TRBV5-1
ASSSEPGQGLSDYGYT
>13|TRBJ2-7|TRBV4-1
ASSHGTGRSYEQY
>13|TRBJ1-3|TRBV6-1
ASSESHAVGNTIY
>10|.|TRBV6-5
ASSPGGLEQY
>15|TRBJ1-2|TRBV5-5
ASSPRGYTPTNYGYT
>10|TRBJ1-2|TRBV6-1
ASSEVPGGYT
>11|TRBJ1-6|TRBV6-1
ASRVGHNSPLH
>14|TRBJ1-2|TRBV10-1
ASSVIEAGGNYGYT
>13|TRBJ1-4|TRBV4-1
ASSQDRRGNEKLF
>14|TRBJ1-5|TRBV4-1
ASSQRTQGLNQPQH
>14|TRBJ1-5|TRBV30
AWKQPGPGGNQPQH
>15|TRBJ1-1|TRBV5-6
ASSFTGTGGLNTEAF
>14|TRBJ2-2|TRBV5-1
ASSKSDNPNTGELF
>12|TRBJ1-5|TRBV5-1
ASSLDSSNQPQH
>12|TRBJ1-2|TRBV19
ASSISDRSYGYT
>14|TRBJ2-3|TRBV30
AWSVWSGGVTDTQY
>11|TRBJ1-2|TRBV30
AWSIGHLYGYT
>13|TRBJ2-5|TRBV19
ASRGGTGGKETQY
>11|TRBJ1-1|TRBV2
ASSEGVRQGAF
>10|TRBJ1-4|TRBV28
ASSGFYEKLF